Sequencing of this TCR beta chain was carried out in a study of beta chain features in type 1 diabetes. Looking at the study overall: Examination of sorted cells across all samples involved about 99 million cells.

As every portion of the isolated RNA was reverse transcribed, the sequencing read expressed TCRB transcripts. Naive, central memory and regulatory T cell samples yielded around 3.9 million reads on average. Produced via immunoSEQ multiplex PCR; TCRdb's table is partial and in-frame only. The sample shows a few hundred thousand clones, roughly 12% of them seen only once. This CDR3 spans 14 amino acids. The germline V gene has CDR1 SQVTM and CDR2 ANQGSEA. V was pared by 4 bases and J by 6 bases, with 16 bases between. Study findings and constraints: TCRB CDR3 length was moderately but significantly reduced in all four CD4+ subsets of Type 1 diabetes patients.

Notes on this clone: Its target is unknown.

J is TRBJ2-1 and V is TRBV29-1, with D possibly TRBD2 on 5 matching bases. The sequencing input was naive CD4+ T cells from blood. This receptor was identified in a woman between 18 and 29 years old with type 1 diabetes. CDR3 sequence reads: CSVALRPSPNEQFF. DNA of the CDR3: TGCAGCGTTGCATTGCGGCCTAGCCCCAATGAGCAGTTCTTC.